This T cell receptor beta chain comes out of a study of identical twins. A remark on this clonotype: Its antigen is not known.

TCRdb passed the 5' RACE reads through MiXCR, listing each CDR3 protein once. Of around 490,000 distinct CDR3 sequences listed, under 25% were seen once; the top ten hold around 0.48%. General study findings and limits: Models underestimated how often monozygotic twins shared out-of-frame TCR alpha.

V was pared by 8 bases and J by 0 bases, with 11 bases of the junction left unmatched. This CDR3 has 16 amino acids. The germline V gene has CDR1 SEHNR and CDR2 FQNEAQ (reference sequence). The sample was also reused in another study, on yellow fever vaccine responses in identical twins.

This sequence originates from a woman aged 18-29 years in good health. The material sequenced was CD4+ T cells sorted from blood. The chain has TRBV7-9 and TRBJ2-3; 7 bases align to TRBD2. The CDR3: CASLKRAGLSTDTQYF. CDR3 sequence (DNA): TGTGCCAGCTTGAAAAGGGCGGGACTAAGCACAGATACGCAGTATTTT.